This entry lists 13 T cell receptor beta chains sequenced from one sample in a study of cytomegalovirus exposure and HLA in healthy donors. Researchers ran the PCR with 60 Vbeta and 13 Jbeta primers. The repertoire was sequenced with immunoSEQ multiplex PCR; TCRdb's copy has only in-frame clones and lacks some. The sample shows 65,000 to 95,000 clones, roughly 80% of them seen only once. Material for sequencing was PBMCs. These TCRs come from a human donor in good health.

For this clone: Relative to the germline gene, one junction end is altered; a read error may explain this. This rearrangement joins TRBV7-7 to TRBJ2-7; TRBD2 agrees at 11 bases. Germline-derived CDR1 and CDR2 are SSHAT and FNYEAQ (reference sequence). There are 13 residues in the CDR3. The CDR3 coding sequence is TGTGCTAGCAGCTTAGCGGGGGGGTATGAGCAGTACTTC. It encodes CASSLAGGYEQYF.

This clone was recorded only once. V and J are TRBV27 and TRBJ1-1; 7 bases match TRBD1. The CDR3 extends over 14 amino acids. Unmatched junction bases numbered 8, after V lost 6 bases and J lost 4 bases. Germline V gene data show CDR1 as MNHEY and CDR2 as SMNVEV (reference sequence). Written as DNA, the CDR3 is TGTGCCAGCAGACTCCTTCAGGGGGGCACTGAAGCTTTCTTT. It encodes CASRLLQGGTEAFF.

The V gene is TRBV10-3, the J gene TRBJ1-2, with D unresolved. Trimming stripped 7 bases from V and 2 bases from J, with 11 bases between. Per the germline V gene, CDR1 is ENHRY and CDR2 is SYGVKD. The CDR3 covers 13 residues. The CDR3 sequence is CAITDQENYGYTF. CDR3 coding DNA: TGTGCCATCACCGATCAGGAAAACTATGGCTACACCTTC.

The chain combines TRBV5-1 with TRBJ1-2; no reliable D call. The ends were cut back, 0 bases at V and 2 bases at J, with 11 bases in the middle. CDR3 length: 15 residues. CDR1 and CDR2 (germline): SGHRS, YFSETQ. DNA of the CDR3: TGCGCCAGCAGCTTGGGAGCTGGAGTAAACTATGGCTACACCTTC. Its translation is CASSLGAGVNYGYTF.

This clone was found a few times. V and J are TRBV19 and TRBJ1-1, with D maybe TRBD1 (6 bases). This CDR3 spans 18 amino acids. Germline lookup yields CDR1 LNHDA and CDR2 SQIVND (reference sequence). The V gene lost 9 bases and the J gene lost 1 base, with 27 bases spanning the gap. For the CDR3, the DNA is TGTGCCAGCACAACTGCGGGGGGCTCTAAGCACCGGAACACTGAAGCTTTCTTT. As protein: CASTTAGGSKHRNTEAFF.

The CDR3 loop reads CASIPGQAFNQPQHF. In DNA form, the CDR3 reads TGTGCCAGCATTCCCGGACAGGCATTCAATCAGCCCCAGCATTTT. V and J are TRBV6-1 and TRBJ1-5; 7 bases match TRBD1. J lost 3 bases, V lost 7 bases, and 9 bases had no gene match. Germline V gene data show CDR1 as MNHNS and CDR2 as SASEGT. The CDR3 consists of 15 residues.

The gene calls are TRBV5-1 and TRBJ1-3, with 11 positions matching TRBD1. The ends lost 4 bases at V and 2 bases at J; junction bases unmatched: 5. This CDR3 is built from 16 residues. Germline V gene sequence: CDR1 SGHRS, CDR2 YFSETQ. The CDR3 DNA reads as TGCGCCAGCAGCCCAGGGACAGGGGGAACTGGAAACACCATATATTTT. It encodes CASSPGTGGTGNTIYF.

This chain uses TRBV19 with TRBJ2-7; a weak D match, TRBD2 (5 bases). This CDR3 is 13 amino acids long. The germline V gene has CDR1 LNHDA and CDR2 SQIVND (reference sequence). Deletions cut 5 bases from V and 4 bases from J, with 12 bases between. The CDR3 sequence is CASSFGVQYEQYF. CDR3 in DNA: TGTGCCAGTAGTTTCGGGGTTCAATACGAGCAGTACTTC.

Remarks on this clone: This same CDR3 is encoded by further DNA sequences in the sample. This chain joins TRBV5-4 and TRBJ1-5, with 7 bases matching TRBD1. Unmatched junction bases numbered 2, after V lost 0 bases and J lost 2 bases. CDR1 is SGHNT, CDR2 YYREEE, per germline (reference sequence). The CDR3 contains 15 residues. This CDR3 is CASSLGTGGNQPQHF. CDR3 bases: TGTGCCAGCAGCTTGGGGACAGGAGGCAATCAGCCCCAGCATTTT.

The J gene is TRBJ1-1, the V gene TRBV7-2; D is ambiguous. V dropped 5 bases and J dropped 7 bases, with 11 bases sitting between them. CDR1 is SGHTA and CDR2 is FQGNSA in the germline V gene. The CDR3 runs 12 residues. CDR3 amino acids: CASSLLGVEAFF. The CDR3 bases are TGTGCCAGCAGCCTCTTGGGCGTTGAAGCTTTCTTT. The whole variable domain, filled in from reference TRBV7-2 and TRBJ1-1, reads GAGVSQSPSNKVTEKGKDVELRCDPISGHTALYWYRQSLGQGLEFLIYFQGNSAPDKSGLPSDRFSAERTGGSVSTLTIQRTQQEDSAVYLCASSLLGVEAFFGQGTRLTVV.

The J gene is TRBJ2-7, the V gene TRBV7-6, with D perhaps TRBD1 (6 bases). CDR3 length: 15 residues. Germline-derived CDR1 and CDR2 are SGHVS and FNYEAQ. V was shortened by 1 base and J by 2 bases, with 12 bases between the two germline ends. The CDR3, as DNA: TGTGCCAGCAGCTTAGTTGCACAGGGTACCTACGAGCAGTACTTC. Its translation is CASSLVAQGTYEQYF.

This clone was picked up one time. The V gene is TRBV18, the J gene TRBJ1-6; D gene unclear. The V end lost 8 bases, the J end lost 7 bases, and 9 bases lay between the germline ends. CDR3 length: 12 residues. Germline V gene lookup returns CDR1 KGHSH and CDR2 LQKENI. The CDR3 DNA reads as TGTGCCAGCCAAAGCCTAAATTCACCCCTCCACTTT. Protein sequence: CASQSLNSPLHF.

This chain uses TRBV11-2 with TRBJ2-2; the D is unclear. CDR1 is SGHAT, CDR2 FQNNGV, per germline. Between the trimmed V and J ends, which lost 3 bases and 3 bases, there was a span of 8 bases. This CDR3 is built from 14 residues. DNA for the CDR3: TGTGCCAGCAGCTTTACTCGCGACACCGGGGAGCTGTTTTTT. Translated: CASSFTRDTGELFF.